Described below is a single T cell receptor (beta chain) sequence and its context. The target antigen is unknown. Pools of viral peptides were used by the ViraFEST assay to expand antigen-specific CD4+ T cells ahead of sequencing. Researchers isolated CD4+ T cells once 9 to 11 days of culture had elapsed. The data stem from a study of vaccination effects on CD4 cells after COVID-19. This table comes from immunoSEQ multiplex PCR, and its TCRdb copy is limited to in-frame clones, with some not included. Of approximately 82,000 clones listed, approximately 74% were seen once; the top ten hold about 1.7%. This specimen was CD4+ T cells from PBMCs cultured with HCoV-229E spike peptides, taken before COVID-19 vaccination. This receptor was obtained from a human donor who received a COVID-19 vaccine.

DNA of the CDR3: TGCGCCAGCAGCTTGCAGTCTCCTCTCCAAGAGACCCAGTACTTC. This sequence encodes CASSLQSPLQETQYF. This sequence joins TRBV5-1 and TRBJ2-5; D gene uncertain. From germline, CDR1 is SGHRS and CDR2 YFSETQ. This CDR3 spans 15 amino acids. The V and J ends lost 1 base and 1 base respectively, with 11 bases between them.